This paragraph covers one TCR beta chain sequence. Germline CDR1 LNHNV, CDR2 YYDKDF (reference sequence). The CDR3 extends over 17 amino acids. Trimming took 1 base from V and 3 from J, leaving 16 bases between them. This entry is derived from a study of blood T cell repertoires in COVID-19. Study overall: Collection of acute and convalescent COVID-19 samples took place in the United States, Italy and Spain. PBMCs, B-cell-depleted T cells, or T cells provided the cDNA or gDNA that made up the material.

Under the authors' procedure: Quantification of nucleated cells was approximated via reference gene primer amplification. TCRdb keeps only in-frame clones here, not all; method: immunoSEQ multiplex PCR. The DNA gave D and trimming, while V, J and clone size come from that table. The sample includes about 80,000 clones, 89% seen only once; the top ten take around 12%. The chain joins TRBV15 to TRBJ1-5, with a weak D call TRBD1 (6 bases). This receptor was obtained from a man between 65 and 85 years old with active or convalescent COVID-19. Material for sequencing was peripheral blood. The CDR3 loop reads CATSRVGGRGFNQPQHF. DNA for the CDR3: TGTGCCACCAGCAGAGTAGGTGGCAGGGGATTCAATCAGCCCCAGCATTTT.